The source of this T cell receptor (beta chain) is a study of radiation and T cells in renal cell carcinoma. Time point of the sample: blood 4 weeks post-SBRT, at nephrectomy. Treatment defined: 15 Gy SBRT to primary tumor, nephrectomy 4 weeks later. The patient's renal cell carcinoma had clear cell pathology. Profiled with immunoSEQ multiplex PCR; TCRdb holds only in-frame clones, not every one. The sample has over 60,000 clones, 83% seen once. CDR3 length equals 16 residues. Germline V lookup: CDR1 ENHRY, CDR2 SYGVKD. V was shortened by 3 bases and J by 3 bases, with 12 bases between the two germline ends.

This clonotype was sampled from a woman aged 60-75 years with renal cell carcinoma. The chain uses TRBV10-3 and TRBJ1-6; no clear D gene. The specimen was blood, collected from a patient whose treatment included radiotherapy and nephrectomy. CDR3 sequence (DNA): TGTGCCATCAGTGATGGGTTGCAGATCTATAATTCACCCCTCCACTTT. This translates into CAISDGLQIYNSPLHF.